Detailed here is one T cell receptor (beta chain). Its specificity is unknown. Profiled with immunoSEQ multiplex PCR; TCRdb holds only in-frame clones, not every one. The repertoire includes roughly 320,000 clones, 85% of them detected once, and 2% to 2.5% sits in the top ten. The data originate from a study of Ad26.COV2.S vaccination and SARS-CoV-2 variants. Study summary: Donor got 5x10^10 or 1x10^11 viral particles of Ad26.COV2.S.

CDR1 LGHDT and CDR2 YNNKEL come from the germline V gene (reference sequence). The V end was cut by 4 bases, the J end by 6 bases, with 9 bases between. The CDR3 consists of 12 residues. Points from the study as a whole: The TCR-based breadth and depth measures might underestimate overall T cell responses. Post-vaccination breadth of spike-specific CD8+ and CD4+ T cell responses was reportedly substantial.

As for treatment: roughly 20 received Ad26.COV2.S at low or high dose, single or two shots; five or six received placebo; per-sample allocation not given. Specimens were obtained on day 63 following the first vaccine or placebo injection. The sequence was collected from a person between 18 and 59 years old who received the Ad26.COV2.S COVID-19 vaccine or a placebo. The sample here was peripheral blood, taken in a trial of Ad26.COV2.S vaccine versus placebo. The gene calls are TRBV3-1 (or the pseudogene TRBV3-2) and TRBJ1-2, with D hard to call. CDR3 nucleotides: TGTGCCAGCAGCCGTGGACTGAATGGCTACACCTTC. Translated, it gives CASSRGLNGYTF.